The present T cell receptor beta chain was sequenced within a study of vaccination effects on CD4 cells after COVID-19. Trimming cost V 0 bases and J 5 bases, with 10 bases left between them. In germline, CDR1 is KGHSH, CDR2 LQKENI. This CDR3 region has 14 residues. Under the ViraFEST assay, PBMC were stimulated with viral peptide pools so that antigen-specific CD4+ T cells expanded. Sequencing was performed afterwards. Cells that had been cultured for about 10 days were the source of isolated CD4+ T cells. Vaccination of participants consisted of two doses of either the BNT162b2 or mRNA-1273 vaccine. With regard to this clone: Its specificity is not known.

Repertoires were generated with immunoSEQ multiplex PCR, while TCRdb's copy carries only in-frame clones and drops some. The table shows approximately 61,000 clones, with roughly 72% occurring only once. This TCR came from a human donor who received a COVID-19 vaccine. The sample in question was CD4+ T cells from PBMCs cultured with HCoV-229E spike peptides, obtained after COVID-19 vaccination. The V call is TRBV18, the J call TRBJ2-5, with a possible D match to TRBD2 (7 bases). The CDR3 is CASSPPGGRETQYF. CDR3 DNA: TGTGCCAGCTCACCACCGGGGGGGCGTGAGACCCAGTACTTC.